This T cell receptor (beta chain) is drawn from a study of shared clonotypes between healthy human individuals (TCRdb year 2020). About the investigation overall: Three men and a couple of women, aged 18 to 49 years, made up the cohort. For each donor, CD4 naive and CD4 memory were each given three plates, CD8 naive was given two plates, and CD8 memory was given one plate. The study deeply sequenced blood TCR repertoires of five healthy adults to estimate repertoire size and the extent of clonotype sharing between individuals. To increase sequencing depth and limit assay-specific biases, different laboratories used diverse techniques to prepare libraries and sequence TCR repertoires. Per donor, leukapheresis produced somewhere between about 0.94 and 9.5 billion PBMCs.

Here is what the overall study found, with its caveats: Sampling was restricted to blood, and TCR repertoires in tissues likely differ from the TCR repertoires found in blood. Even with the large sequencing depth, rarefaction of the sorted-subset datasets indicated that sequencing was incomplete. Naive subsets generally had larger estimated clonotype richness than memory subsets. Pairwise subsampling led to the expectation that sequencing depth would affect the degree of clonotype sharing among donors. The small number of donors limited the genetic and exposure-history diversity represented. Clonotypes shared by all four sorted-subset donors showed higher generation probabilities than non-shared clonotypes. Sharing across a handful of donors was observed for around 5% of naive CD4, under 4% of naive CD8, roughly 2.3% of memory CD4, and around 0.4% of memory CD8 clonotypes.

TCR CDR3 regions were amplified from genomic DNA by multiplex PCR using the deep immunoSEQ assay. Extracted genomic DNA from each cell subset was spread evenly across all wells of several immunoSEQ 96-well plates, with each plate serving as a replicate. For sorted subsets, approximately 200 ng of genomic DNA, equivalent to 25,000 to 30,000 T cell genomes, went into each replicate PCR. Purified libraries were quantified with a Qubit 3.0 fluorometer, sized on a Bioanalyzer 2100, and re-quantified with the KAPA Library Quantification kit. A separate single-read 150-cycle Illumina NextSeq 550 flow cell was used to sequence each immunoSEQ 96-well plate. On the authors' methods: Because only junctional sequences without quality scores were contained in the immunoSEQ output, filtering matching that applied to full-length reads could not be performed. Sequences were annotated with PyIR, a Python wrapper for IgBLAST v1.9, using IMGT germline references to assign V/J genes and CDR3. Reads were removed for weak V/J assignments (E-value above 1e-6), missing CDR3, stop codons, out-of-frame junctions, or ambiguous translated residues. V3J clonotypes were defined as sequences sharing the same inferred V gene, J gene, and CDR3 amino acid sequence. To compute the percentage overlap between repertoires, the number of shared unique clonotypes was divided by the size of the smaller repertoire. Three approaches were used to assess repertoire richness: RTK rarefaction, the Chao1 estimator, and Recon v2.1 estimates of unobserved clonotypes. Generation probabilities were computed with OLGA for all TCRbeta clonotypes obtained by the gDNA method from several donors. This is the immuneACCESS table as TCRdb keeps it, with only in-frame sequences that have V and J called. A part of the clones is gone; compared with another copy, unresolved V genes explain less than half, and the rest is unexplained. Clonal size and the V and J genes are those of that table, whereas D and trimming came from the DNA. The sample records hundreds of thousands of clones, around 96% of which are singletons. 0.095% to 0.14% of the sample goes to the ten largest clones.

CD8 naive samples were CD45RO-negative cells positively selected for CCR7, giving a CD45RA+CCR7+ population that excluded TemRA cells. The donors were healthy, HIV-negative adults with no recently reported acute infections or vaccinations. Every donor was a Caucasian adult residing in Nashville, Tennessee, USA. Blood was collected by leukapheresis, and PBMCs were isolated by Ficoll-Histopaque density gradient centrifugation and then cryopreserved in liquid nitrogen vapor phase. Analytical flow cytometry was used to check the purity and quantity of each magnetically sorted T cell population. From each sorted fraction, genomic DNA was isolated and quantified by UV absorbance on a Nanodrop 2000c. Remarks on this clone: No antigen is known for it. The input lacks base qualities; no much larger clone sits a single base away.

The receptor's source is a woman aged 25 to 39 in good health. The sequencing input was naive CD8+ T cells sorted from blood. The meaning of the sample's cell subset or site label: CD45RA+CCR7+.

The CDR3 region reads CAWSVFNNEQFF. The DNA sequence is TGTGCCTGGAGTGTTTTCAACAATGAGCAGTTCTTC. The rearranged chain carries TRBV30 and TRBJ2-1; the D gene assignment is ambiguous. The CDR3 sequence holds 12 residues, the cysteine and phenylalanine included. Only the CDR3 portion is preserved as DNA: 36 bases, with reading frame beginning at the first base. In the germline V gene (reference sequence), CDR1 corresponds to GTSNPN and CDR2 to SVGIG. The germline ends are 5 bases apart after V is trimmed by 0 bases and J by 5 bases.